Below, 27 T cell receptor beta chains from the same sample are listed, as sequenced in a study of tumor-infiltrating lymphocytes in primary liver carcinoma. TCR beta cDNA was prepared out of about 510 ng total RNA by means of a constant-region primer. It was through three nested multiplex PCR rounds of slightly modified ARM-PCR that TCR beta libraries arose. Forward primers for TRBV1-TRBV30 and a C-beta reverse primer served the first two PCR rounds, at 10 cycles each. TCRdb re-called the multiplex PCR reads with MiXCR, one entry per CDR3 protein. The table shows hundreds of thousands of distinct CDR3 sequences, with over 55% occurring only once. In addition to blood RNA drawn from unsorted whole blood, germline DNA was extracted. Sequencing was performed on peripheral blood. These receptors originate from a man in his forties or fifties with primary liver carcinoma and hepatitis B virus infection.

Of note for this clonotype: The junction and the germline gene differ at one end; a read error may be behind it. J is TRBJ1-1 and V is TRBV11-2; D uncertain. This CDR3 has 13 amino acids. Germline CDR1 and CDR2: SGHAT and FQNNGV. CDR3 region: CASSLSEGTEALF. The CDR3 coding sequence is TGTGCCAGCAGCTTGAGCGAAGGCACTGAGGCTCTCTTT.

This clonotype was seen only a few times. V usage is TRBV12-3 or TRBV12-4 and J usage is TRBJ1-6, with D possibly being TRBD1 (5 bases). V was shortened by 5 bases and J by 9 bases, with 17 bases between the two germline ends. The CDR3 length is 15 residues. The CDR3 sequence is CASSPRRGRSSPLHF. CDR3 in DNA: TGTGCCAGCAGTCCCCGAAGGGGACGGTCTTCACCCCTCCACTTT.

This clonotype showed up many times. CDR3 sequence reads: CASSQAIGTGTSPLHF. DNA of the CDR3: TGCGCCAGCAGCCAAGCGATCGGGACCGGGACTTCACCCCTCCACTTT. The genes are TRBV4-3 and TRBJ1-6; the D gene is possibly TRBD1 (5 bases). V was pared by 1 base and J by 9 bases, with 16 bases between. Germline V gene data show CDR1 as LGHNA and CDR2 as YSLEER. The CDR3 runs 16 residues.

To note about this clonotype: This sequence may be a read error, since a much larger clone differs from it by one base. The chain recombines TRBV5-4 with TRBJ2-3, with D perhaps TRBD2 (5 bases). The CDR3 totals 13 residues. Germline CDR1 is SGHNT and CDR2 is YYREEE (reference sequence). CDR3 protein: CASSPLDTYTQYF. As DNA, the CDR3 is TGTGCCAGCAGCCCACTAGACACATATACGCAGTATTTT. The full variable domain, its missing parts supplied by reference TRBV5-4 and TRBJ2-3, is ETGVTQSPTHLIKTRGQQVTLRCSSQSGHNTVSWYQQALGQGPQFIFQYYREEENGRGNFPPRFSGLQFPNYSSELNVNALELDDSALYLCASSPLDTYTQYFGPGTRLTVL.

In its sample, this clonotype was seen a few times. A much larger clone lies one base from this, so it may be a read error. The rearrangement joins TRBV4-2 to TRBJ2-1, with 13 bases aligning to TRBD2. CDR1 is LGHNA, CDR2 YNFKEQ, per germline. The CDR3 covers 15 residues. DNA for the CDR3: TGTACCAGCAGCCAGGGACTAGCGGGAATCCATGAGCAGTTCTTC. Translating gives CTSSQGLAGIHEQFF.

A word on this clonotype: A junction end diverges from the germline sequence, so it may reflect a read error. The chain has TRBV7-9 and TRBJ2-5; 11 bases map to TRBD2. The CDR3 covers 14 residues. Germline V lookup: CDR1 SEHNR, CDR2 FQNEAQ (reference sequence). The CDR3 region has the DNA TGTGCCGGCAGCAAAACTAGCGGGAGTGAGACCCAGTACTTC. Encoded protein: CAGSKTSGSETQYF.

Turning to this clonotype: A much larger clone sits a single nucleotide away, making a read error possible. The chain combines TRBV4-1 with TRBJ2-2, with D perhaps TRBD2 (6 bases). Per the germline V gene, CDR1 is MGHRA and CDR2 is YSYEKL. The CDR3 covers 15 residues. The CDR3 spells CTSSQGGVNTGELFF. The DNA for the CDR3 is TGCACCAGCAGCCAAGGCGGGGTAAACACCGGGGAGCTGTTTTTT.

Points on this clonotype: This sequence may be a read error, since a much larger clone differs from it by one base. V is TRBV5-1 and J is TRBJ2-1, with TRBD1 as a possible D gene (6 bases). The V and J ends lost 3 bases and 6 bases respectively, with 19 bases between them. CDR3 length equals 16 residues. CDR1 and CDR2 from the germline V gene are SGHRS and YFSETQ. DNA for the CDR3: TGCGCCAGCAGCTCCAGGGGTGATTGGTCTGCCAATGAGCAGTTCTTC. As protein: CASSSRGDWSANEQFF.

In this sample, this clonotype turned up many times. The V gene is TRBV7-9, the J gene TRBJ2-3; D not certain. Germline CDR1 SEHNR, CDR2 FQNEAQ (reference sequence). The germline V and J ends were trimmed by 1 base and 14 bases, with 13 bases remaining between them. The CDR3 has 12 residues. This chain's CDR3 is CASSLVYPRLYF. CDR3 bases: TGTGCCAGCAGCTTAGTCTACCCACGGTTGTATTTT.

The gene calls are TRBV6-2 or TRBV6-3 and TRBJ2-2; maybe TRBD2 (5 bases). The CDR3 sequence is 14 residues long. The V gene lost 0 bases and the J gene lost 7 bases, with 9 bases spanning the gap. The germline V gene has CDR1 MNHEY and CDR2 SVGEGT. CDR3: CASSYSSEIGELFF. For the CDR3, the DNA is TGTGCCAGCAGTTACTCTAGCGAGATCGGGGAGCTGTTTTTT.

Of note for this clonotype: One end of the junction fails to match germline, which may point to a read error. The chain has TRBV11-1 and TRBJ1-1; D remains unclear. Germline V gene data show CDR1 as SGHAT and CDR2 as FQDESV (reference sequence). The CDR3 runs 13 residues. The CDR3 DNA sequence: TGTACCAGCAGTTTCTCGTTAAACACTGAAGCTTTCTTT. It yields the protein CTSSFSLNTEAFF. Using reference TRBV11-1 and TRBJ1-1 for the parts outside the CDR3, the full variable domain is EAEVAQSPRYKITEKSQAVAFWCDPISGHATLYWYRQILGQGPELLVQFQDESVVDDSQLPKDRFSAERLKGVDSTLKIQPAELGDSAMYLCTSSFSLNTEAFFGQGTRLTVV.

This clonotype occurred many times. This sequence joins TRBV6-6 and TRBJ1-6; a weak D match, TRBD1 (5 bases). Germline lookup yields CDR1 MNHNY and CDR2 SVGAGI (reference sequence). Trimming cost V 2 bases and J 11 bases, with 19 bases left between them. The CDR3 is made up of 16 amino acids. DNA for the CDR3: TGTGCCAGCAGTTACCCCCAGGGACGGTTGGCGGCACCCCTCCACTTT. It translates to CASSYPQGRLAAPLHF.

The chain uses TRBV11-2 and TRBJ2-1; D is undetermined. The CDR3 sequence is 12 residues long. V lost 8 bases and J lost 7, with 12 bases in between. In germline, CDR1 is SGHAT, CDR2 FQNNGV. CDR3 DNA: TGTGCCAGCGCCCGTGGAGCAAATGAGCAGTTCTTC. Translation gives CASARGANEQFF.

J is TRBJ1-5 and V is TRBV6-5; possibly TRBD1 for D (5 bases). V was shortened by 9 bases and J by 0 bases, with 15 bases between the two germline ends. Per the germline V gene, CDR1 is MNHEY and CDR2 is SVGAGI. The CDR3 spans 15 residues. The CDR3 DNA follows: TGTGCCAGAAGTCCGAAACAGGTTAGCAATCAGCCCCAGCATTTT. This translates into CARSPKQVSNQPQHF.

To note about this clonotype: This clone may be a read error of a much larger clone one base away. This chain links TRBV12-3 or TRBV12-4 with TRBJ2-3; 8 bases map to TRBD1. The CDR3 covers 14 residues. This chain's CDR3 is CASCLTGGADTQYF. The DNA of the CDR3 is TGTGCCAGCTGTTTAACAGGGGGTGCAGATACGCAGTATTTT.

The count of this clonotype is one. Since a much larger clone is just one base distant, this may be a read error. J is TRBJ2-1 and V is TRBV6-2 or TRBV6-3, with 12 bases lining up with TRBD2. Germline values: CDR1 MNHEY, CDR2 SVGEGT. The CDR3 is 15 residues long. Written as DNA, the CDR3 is TGTGTCAGCAGGCCACTAGCGGGAGGTTACAATGAGCAGTTCTTC. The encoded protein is CVSRPLAGGYNEQFF.

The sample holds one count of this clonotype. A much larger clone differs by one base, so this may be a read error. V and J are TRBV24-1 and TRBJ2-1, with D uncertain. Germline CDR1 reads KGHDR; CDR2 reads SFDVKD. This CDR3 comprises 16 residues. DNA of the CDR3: TGTGCCACCTGTGATGCCAGTATTAGCTCCTACAATGAGCAGTTCTTC. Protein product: CATCDASISSYNEQFF.

CDR3 region: CASSEYTHNEQFF. Written as DNA, the CDR3 is TGTGCCAGCAGTGAATATACCCACAATGAGCAGTTCTTC. This chain links TRBV25-1 with TRBJ2-1; D gene ambiguous. CDR1 and CDR2 (germline): MGHDK, SYGVNS. The CDR3 is 13 amino acids. V gave up 0 bases and J gave up 5 bases, with 5 bases separating them.

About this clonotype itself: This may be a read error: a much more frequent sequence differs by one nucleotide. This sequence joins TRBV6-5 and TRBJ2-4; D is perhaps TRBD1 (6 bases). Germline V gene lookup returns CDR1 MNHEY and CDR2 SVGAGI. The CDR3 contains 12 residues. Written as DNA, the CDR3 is TGTTCCAGCAACACAGGGTCGGACATTCAGTACTTC. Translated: CSSNTGSDIQYF.

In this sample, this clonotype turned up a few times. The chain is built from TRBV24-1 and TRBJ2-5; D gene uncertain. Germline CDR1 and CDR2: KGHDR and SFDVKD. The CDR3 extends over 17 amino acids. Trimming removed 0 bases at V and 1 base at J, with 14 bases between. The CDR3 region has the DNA TGTGCCACCAGTGATTTGGGATCGGCAGAAACCCAAGAGACCCAGTACTTC. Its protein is CATSDLGSAETQETQYF.

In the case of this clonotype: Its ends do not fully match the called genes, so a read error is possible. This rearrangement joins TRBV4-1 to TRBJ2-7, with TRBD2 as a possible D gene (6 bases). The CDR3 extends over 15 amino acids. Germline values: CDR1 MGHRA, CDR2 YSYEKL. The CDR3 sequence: CTSSPRGGILCEQYF. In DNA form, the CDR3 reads TGCACCAGCAGCCCGAGGGGCGGGATACTATGCGAGCAGTACTTC.

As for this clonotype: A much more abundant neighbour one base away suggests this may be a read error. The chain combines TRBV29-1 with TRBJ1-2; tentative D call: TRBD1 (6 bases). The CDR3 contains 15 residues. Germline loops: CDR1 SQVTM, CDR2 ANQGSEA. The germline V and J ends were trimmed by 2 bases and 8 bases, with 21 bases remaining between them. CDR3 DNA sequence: TGCAGCGTTGAACCAAGGACAGACTTCTTTCGGGGCTACACCTTC. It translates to CSVEPRTDFFRGYTF.

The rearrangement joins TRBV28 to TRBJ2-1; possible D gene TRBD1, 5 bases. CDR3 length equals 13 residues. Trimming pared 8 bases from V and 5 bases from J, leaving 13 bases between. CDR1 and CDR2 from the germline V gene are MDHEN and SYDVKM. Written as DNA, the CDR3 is TGTGCCAGCGGAAGGGGCGCCCACAATGAGCAGTTCTTC. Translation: CASGRGAHNEQFF.

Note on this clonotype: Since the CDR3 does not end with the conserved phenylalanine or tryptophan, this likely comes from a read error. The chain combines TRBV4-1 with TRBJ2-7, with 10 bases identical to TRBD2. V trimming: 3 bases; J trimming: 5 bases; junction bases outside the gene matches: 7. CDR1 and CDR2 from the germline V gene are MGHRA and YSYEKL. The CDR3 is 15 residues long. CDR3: CASSQLAGALNEQYL. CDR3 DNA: TGCGCCAGCAGCCAGCTAGCGGGAGCCCTAAACGAGCAGTACCTC.

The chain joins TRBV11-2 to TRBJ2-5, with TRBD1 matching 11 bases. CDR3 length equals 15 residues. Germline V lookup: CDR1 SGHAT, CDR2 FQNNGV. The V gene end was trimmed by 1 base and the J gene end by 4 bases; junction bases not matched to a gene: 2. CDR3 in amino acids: CASSLGTGGGETQYF. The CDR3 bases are TGTGCCAGCAGCTTAGGGACAGGGGGCGGAGAGACCCAGTACTTC.

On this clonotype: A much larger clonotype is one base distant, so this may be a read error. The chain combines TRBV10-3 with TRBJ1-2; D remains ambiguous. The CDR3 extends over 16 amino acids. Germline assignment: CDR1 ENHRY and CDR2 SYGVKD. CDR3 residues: CVISDPPGNQIYGYTF. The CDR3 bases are TGTGTCATCAGTGACCCCCCCGGCAATCAGATATATGGCTACACCTTC.

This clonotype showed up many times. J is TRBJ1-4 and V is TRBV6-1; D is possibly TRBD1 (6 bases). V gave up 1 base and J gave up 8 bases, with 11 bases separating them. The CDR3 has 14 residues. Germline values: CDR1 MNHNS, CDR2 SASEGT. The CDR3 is CASSEVRGREKLFF. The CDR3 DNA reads TGTGCCAGCAGTGAAGTGCGGGGGCGAGAAAAACTGTTTTTT.